The sequence of this TCR beta chain was determined in a study of STAT5B mutations in CD4+ large granular lymphocyte leukemia. Whole-study context: CD8+ depletion followed by anti-CD4 microbead selection was applied to cryopreserved cells.

The junction had 4 bases not matched to a gene; V was cut back by 1 base and J by 0 bases. Germline V gene lookup returns CDR1 KGHSH and CDR2 LQKENI. This CDR3 is 18 amino acids long. Sequencing used immunoSEQ multiplex PCR; TCRdb keeps in-frame clones, though not all of them. There are thousands of clones in the sample; approximately 80% occur only once, and about 70% lies in the top ten. Comment on this clone: No antigen is known for it.

Whole-study findings and limits: Compared with healthy controls (2/35), patient top clones favored TRBV06 (8/27).

Sequencing was done on a sample of PBMCs. The chain carries TRBV18 and TRBJ1-6; TRBD1 matches 9 bases. This sequence originates from a man between 65 and 85 years old with CD4+ T-cell large granular lymphocyte leukemia. CDR3 protein: CASSPRDRESSYNSPLHF. The CDR3 DNA reads as TGTGCCAGCTCACCACGGGACAGGGAAAGCTCCTATAATTCACCCCTCCACTTT.